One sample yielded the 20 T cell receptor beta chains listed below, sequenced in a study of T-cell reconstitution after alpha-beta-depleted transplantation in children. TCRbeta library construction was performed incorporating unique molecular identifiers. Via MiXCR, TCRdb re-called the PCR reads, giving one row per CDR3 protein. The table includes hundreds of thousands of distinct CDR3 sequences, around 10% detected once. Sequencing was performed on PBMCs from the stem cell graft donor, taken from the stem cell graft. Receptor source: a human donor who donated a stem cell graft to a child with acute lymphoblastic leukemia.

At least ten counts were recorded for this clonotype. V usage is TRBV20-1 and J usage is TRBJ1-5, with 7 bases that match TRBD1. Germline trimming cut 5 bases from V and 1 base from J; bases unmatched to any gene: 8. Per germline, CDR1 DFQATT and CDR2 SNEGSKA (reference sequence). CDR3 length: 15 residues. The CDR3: CSAPRQGFSNQPQHF. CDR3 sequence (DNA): TGCAGTGCTCCCCGACAGGGTTTCAGCAATCAGCCCCAGCATTTT.

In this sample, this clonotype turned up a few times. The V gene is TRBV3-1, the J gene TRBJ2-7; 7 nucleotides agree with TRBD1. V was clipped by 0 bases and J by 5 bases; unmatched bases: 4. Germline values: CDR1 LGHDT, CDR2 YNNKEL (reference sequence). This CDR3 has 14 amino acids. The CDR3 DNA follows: TGTGCCAGCAGCCAAGACCACAGGGGCGACGAGCAGTACTTC. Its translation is CASSQDHRGDEQYF.

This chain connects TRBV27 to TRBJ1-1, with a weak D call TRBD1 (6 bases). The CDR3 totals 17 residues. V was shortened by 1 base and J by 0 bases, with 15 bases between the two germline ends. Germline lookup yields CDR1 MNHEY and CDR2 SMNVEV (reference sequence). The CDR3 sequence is CASSLLSRGGMNTEAFF. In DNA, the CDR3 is TGTGCCAGCAGTTTATTGTCAAGGGGGGGAATGAACACTGAAGCTTTCTTT.

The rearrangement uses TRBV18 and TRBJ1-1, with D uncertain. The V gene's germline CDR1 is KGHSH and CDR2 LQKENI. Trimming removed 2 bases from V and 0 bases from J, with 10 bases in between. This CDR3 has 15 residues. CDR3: CASSPSNSLNTEAFF. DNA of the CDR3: TGTGCCAGCTCACCAAGTAACAGCCTGAACACTGAAGCTTTCTTT. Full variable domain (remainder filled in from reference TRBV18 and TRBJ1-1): NAGVMQNPRHLVRRRGQEARLRCSPMKGHSHVYWYRQLPEEGLKFMVYLQKENIIDESGMPKERFSAEFPKEGPSILRIQQVVRGDSAAYFCASSPSNSLNTEAFFGQGTRLTVV.

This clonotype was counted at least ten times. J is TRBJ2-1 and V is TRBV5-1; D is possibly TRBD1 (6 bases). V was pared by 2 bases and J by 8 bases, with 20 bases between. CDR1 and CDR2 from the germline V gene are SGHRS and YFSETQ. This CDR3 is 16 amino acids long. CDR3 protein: CASSFTNRVGIDEQFF. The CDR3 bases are TGCGCCAGCAGCTTTACAAACAGGGTTGGGATCGATGAGCAGTTCTTC.

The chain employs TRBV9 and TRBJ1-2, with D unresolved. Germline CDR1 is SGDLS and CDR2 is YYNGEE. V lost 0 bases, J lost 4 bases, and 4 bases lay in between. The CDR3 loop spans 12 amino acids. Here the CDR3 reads CASSVGLYGYTF. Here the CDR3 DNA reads TGTGCCAGCAGCGTAGGGCTCTATGGCTACACCTTC.

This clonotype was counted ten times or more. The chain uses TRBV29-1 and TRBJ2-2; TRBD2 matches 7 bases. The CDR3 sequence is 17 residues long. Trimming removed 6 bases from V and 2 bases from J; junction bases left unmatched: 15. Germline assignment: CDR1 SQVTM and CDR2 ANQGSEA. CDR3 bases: TGCAGCGTGAGAAAAGACGGGGGGACCCTTAACACCGGGGAGCTGTTTTTT. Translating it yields CSVRKDGGTLNTGELFF.

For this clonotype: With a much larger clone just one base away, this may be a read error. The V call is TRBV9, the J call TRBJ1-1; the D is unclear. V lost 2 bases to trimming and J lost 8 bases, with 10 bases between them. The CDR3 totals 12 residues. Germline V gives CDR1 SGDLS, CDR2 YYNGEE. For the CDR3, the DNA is TGTGCCAGCAGCGTGCGCGTGACGGAAGCTTTCTTT. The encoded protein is CASSVRVTEAFF. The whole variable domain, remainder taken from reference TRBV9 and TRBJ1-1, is DSGVTQTPKHLITATGQRVTLRCSPRSGDLSVYWYQQSLDQGLQFLIQYYNGEERAKGNILERFSAQQFPDLHSELNLSSLELGDSALYFCASSVRVTEAFFGQGTRLTVV.

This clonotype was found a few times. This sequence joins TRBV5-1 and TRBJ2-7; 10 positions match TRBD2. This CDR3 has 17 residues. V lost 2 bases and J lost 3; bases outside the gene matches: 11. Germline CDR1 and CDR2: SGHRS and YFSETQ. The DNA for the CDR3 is TGCGCCAGCAGCTTCTCTTGGAGCGGGGGGGTACTCTACGAGCAGTACTTC. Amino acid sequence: CASSFSWSGGVLYEQYF.

In DNA, the CDR3 is TGTGCCGTCACTGATGGGGTCTTCGCAGATACGCAGTATTTT. Encoded protein: CAVTDGVFADTQYF. This chain joins TRBV27 and TRBJ2-3, with D hard to call. The V end lost 11 bases, the J end lost 4 bases, and 19 bases lay between the germline ends. This CDR3 has 14 residues. CDR1 and CDR2 (germline): MNHEY, SMNVEV (reference sequence).

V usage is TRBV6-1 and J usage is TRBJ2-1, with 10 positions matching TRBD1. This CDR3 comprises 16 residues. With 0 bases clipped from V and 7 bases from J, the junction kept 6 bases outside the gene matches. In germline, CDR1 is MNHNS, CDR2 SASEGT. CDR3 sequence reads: CASSEAGTGVKNEQFF. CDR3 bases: TGTGCCAGCAGTGAAGCGGGGACAGGGGTTAAGAATGAGCAGTTCTTC.

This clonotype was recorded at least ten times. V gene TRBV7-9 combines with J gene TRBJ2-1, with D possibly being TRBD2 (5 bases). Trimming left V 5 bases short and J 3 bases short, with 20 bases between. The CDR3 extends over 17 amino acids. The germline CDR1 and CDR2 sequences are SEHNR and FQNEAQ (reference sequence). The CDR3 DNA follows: TGTGCCAGCAGCATCGAGACTACCTGGTGGAGCTACAATGAGCAGTTCTTC. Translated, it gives CASSIETTWWSYNEQFF.

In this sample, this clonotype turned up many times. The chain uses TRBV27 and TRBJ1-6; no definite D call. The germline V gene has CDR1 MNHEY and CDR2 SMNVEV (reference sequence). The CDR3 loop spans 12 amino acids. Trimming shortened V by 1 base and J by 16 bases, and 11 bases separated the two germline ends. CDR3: CASSLYIGQLHF. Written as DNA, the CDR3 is TGTGCCAGCAGTTTATATATTGGGCAGCTCCACTTT.

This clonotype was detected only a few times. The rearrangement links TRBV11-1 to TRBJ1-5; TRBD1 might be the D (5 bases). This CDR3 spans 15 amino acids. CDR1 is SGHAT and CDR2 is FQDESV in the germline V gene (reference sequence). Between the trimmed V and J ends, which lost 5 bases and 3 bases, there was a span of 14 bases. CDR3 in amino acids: CASSLTDSSNQPQHF. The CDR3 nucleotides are TGTGCCAGCAGCCTAACCGACAGTTCCAATCAGCCCCAGCATTTT.

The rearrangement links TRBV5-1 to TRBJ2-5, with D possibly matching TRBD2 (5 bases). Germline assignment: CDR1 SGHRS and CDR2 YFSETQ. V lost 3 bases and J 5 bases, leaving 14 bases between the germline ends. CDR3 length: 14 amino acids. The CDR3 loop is CASSSYSPGETQYF. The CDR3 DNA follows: TGCGCCAGCAGCTCTTATTCCCCGGGGGAGACCCAGTACTTC. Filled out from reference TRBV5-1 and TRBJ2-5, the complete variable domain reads KAGVTQTPRYLIKTRGQQVTLSCSPISGHRSVSWYQQTPGQGLQFLFEYFSETQRNKGNFPGRFSGRQFSNSRSEMNVSTLELGDSALYLCASSSYSPGETQYFGPGTRLLVL.

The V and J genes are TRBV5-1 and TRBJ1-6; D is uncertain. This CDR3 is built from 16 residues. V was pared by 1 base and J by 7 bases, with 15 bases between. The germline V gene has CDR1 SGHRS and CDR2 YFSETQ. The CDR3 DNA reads TGCGCCAGCAGCTTGAGCCTGACACCCAAGAATTCACCCCTCCACTTT. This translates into CASSLSLTPKNSPLHF.

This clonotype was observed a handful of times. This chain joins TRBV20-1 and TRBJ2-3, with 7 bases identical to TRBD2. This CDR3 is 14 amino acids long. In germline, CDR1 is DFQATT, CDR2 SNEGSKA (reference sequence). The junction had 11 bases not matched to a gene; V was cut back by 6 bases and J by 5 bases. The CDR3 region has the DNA TGCAGTGCGAGTCAACCGGGGGGAAGAGATACGCAGTATTTT. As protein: CSASQPGGRDTQYF.

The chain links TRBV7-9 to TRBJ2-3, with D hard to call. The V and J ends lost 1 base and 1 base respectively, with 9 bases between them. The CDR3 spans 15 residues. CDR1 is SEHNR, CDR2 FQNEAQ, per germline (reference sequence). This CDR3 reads CASSLGAAGTDTQYF. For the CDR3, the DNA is TGTGCCAGCAGCTTAGGGGCGGCCGGCACAGATACGCAGTATTTT.

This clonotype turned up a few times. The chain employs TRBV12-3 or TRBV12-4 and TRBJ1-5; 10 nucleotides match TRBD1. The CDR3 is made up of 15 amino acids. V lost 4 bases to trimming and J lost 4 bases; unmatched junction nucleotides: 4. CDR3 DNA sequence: TGTGCCAGCAGTTCCTCGGGACAGGGGAATCAGCCCCAGCATTTT. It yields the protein CASSSSGQGNQPQHF.

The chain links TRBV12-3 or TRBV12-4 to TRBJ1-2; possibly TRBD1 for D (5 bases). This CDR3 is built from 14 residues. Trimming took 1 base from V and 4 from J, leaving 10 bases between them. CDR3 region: CASSLGGTLYGYTF. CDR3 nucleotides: TGTGCCAGCAGTTTAGGAGGGACCCTCTATGGCTACACCTTC.